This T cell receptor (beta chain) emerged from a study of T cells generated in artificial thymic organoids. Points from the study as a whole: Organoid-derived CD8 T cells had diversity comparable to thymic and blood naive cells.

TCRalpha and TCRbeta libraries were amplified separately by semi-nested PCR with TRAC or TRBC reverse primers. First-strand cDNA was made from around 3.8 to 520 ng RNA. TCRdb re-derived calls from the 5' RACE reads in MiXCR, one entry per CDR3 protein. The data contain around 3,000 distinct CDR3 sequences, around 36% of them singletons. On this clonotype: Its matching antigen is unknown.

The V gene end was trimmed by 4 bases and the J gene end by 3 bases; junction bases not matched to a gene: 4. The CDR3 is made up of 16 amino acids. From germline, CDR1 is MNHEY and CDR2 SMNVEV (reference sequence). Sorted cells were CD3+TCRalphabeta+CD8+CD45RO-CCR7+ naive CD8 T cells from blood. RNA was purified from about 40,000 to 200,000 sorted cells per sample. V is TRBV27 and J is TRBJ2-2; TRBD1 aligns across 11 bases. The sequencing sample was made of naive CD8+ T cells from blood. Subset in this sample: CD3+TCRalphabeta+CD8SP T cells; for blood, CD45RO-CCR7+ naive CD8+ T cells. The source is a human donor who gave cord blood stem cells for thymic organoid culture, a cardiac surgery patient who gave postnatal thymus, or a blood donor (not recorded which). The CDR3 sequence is CASSSRDRGYTGELFF. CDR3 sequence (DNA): TGTGCCAGCAGTTCCCGGGACAGGGGGTACACCGGGGAGCTGTTTTTT.